These 21 T cell receptor beta chains came from one sample sequenced in a study of blood T cell repertoires in COVID-19. Produced via immunoSEQ multiplex PCR; TCRdb's table is partial and in-frame only. Of about 200,000 clones listed, about 85% were seen once; the top ten hold 0.95%. Sequencing was done on a sample of peripheral blood. These receptors came from a man aged 55-75 years with COVID-19, enrolled during active disease.

The V gene is TRBV5-4, the J gene TRBJ2-2, with D possibly TRBD1 on 5 matching bases. V was trimmed by 0 bases and J by 3 bases, leaving 12 bases between them. This CDR3 has 16 residues. Germline CDR1 SGHNT, CDR2 YYREEE (reference sequence). As DNA, the CDR3 is TGTGCCAGCAGCTTGGTGTGGGGCCGGGACACCGGGGAGCTGTTTTTT. It translates to CASSLVWGRDTGELFF.

The chain is built from TRBV6-6 and TRBJ1-3; D call uncertain. CDR1 and CDR2 from the germline V gene are MNHNY and SVGAGI (reference sequence). CDR3 size: 15 residues. V was shortened by 8 bases and J by 7 bases, with 21 bases between the two germline ends. CDR3 bases: TGTGCCAGCTCGCCTCCGGGAGGGATGGCGAACACCATATATTTT. Amino acids: CASSPPGGMANTIYF.

The rearrangement links TRBV4-2 to TRBJ2-3; 7 nucleotides match TRBD2. The germline V gene encodes CDR1 LGHNA and CDR2 YNFKEQ. The CDR3 loop spans 16 amino acids. J was trimmed by 5 bases and V by 5 bases; bases with no gene match: 13. The CDR3 DNA sequence: TGTGCCAGCAGCTTTCAGCGGGATCGGGGGGAAGATACGCAGTATTTT. Amino acid sequence: CASSFQRDRGEDTQYF.

The V call is TRBV2, the J call TRBJ2-5; D uncertain. The CDR3 runs to 12 residues. The germline CDR1 and CDR2 sequences are SNHLY and FYNNEI. The ends were cut back, 7 bases at V and 2 bases at J, with 8 bases in the middle. The CDR3 region is CASTYRQETQYF. The CDR3 DNA is TGTGCCAGCACCTACAGACAAGAGACCCAGTACTTC. The variable domain in full, completed from reference TRBV2 and TRBJ2-5, reads EPEVTQTPSHQVTQMGQEVILRCVPISNHLYFYWYRQILGQKVEFLVSFYNNEISEKSEIFDDQFSVERPDGSNFTLKIRSTKLEDSAMYFCASTYRQETQYFGPGTRLLVL.

The chain carries TRBV4-1 and TRBJ1-5; TRBD1 is a possible D gene (6 bases). V was pared by 5 bases and J by 4 bases, with 18 bases between. The CDR3 is 16 residues long. Germline CDR1 is MGHRA and CDR2 is YSYEKL. CDR3 DNA: TGCGCCAGCAGCTTCAGCACAGGGAAGGGGAATCAGCCCCAGCATTTT. This codes for CASSFSTGKGNQPQHF.

This rearrangement joins TRBV24-1 to TRBJ2-5, with TRBD2 identical over 8 bases. The CDR3 covers 16 residues. Per germline, CDR1 KGHDR and CDR2 SFDVKD. V lost 3 bases, J lost 1 base, and 6 bases stayed unmatched. Written as DNA, the CDR3 is TGTGCCACCAGTGATGCCCGGGAGGGAACCCAAGAGACCCAGTACTTC. It yields the protein CATSDAREGTQETQYF.

The CDR3 reads CASSWGGGINQPQHF. The DNA of the CDR3 is TGTGCCAGCAGCTGGGGCGGCGGAATCAATCAGCCCCAGCATTTT. The chain combines TRBV5-6 with TRBJ1-5, with D maybe TRBD1 (5 bases). Germline assignment: CDR1 SGHDT and CDR2 YYEEEE. The CDR3 sequence is 15 residues long. V was clipped by 3 bases and J by 3 bases, with 13 bases between them.

The V call is TRBV19, the J call TRBJ1-1; 8 bases are a match to TRBD1. The CDR3 is 15 amino acids. V lost 6 bases to trimming and J lost 5 bases; unmatched junction nucleotides: 11. Germline V gene lookup returns CDR1 LNHDA and CDR2 SQIVND (reference sequence). As DNA, the CDR3 is TGTGCCAGTAGAAAACCCGGGACAGGCAGGACTGAAGCTTTCTTT. The encoded protein is CASRKPGTGRTEAFF.

V gene TRBV6-2 or TRBV6-3 combines with J gene TRBJ2-1, with D perhaps TRBD1 (6 bases). This CDR3 comprises 15 residues. The germline gives CDR1 MNHEY, CDR2 SVGEGT. Trimming took 6 bases from V and 0 from J, leaving 12 bases between them. Here the CDR3 DNA reads TGTGCCAGCAGCCGCACAGGGAGCTCCTACAATGAGCAGTTCTTC. This sequence encodes CASSRTGSSYNEQFF.

The chain has TRBV5-1 and TRBJ1-1; D is possibly TRBD1 (5 bases). The CDR3 consists of 14 residues. The V end lost 4 bases, the J end lost 3 bases, and 13 bases lay between the germline ends. The germline CDR1 and CDR2 sequences are SGHRS and YFSETQ. Here the CDR3 reads CASSTRSRDTEAFF. CDR3 in DNA: TGCGCCAGCAGCACGAGGTCCAGGGACACTGAAGCTTTCTTT.

V usage is TRBV5-5 and J usage is TRBJ2-1; 10 nucleotides align to TRBD2. CDR1 and CDR2 (germline): SGHKS, YYEKEE (reference sequence). CDR3 size: 16 residues. Trimming removed 3 bases from V and 7 bases from J; junction bases left unmatched: 10. Written as DNA, the CDR3 is TGTGCCAGCAGCTCTAGCGGGAGAGTTAATAGTAATGAGCAGTTCTTC. Translating gives CASSSSGRVNSNEQFF.

The V call is TRBV30, the J call TRBJ1-2, with 12 bases matching TRBD1. The V segment lost 3 bases and the J segment 2 bases; nucleotides outside the gene matches: 4. This CDR3 comprises 15 residues. Germline CDR1 and CDR2: GTSNPN and SVGIG (reference sequence). CDR3 loop: CAWSAGTGGNYGYTF. CDR3 coding DNA: TGTGCCTGGAGCGCCGGGACAGGGGGCAACTATGGCTACACCTTC. Based on the CDR3 plus reference TRBV30 and TRBJ1-2, the full variable domain is SQTIHQWPATLVQPVGSPLSLECTVEGTSNPNLYWYRQAAGRGLQLLFYSVGIGQISSEVPQNLSASRPQDRQFILSSKKLLLSDSGFYLCAWSAGTGGNYGYTFGSGTRLTVV.

V is TRBV2 and J is TRBJ2-1, with TRBD2 as a possible D gene (5 bases). Germline lookup yields CDR1 SNHLY and CDR2 FYNNEI. The CDR3 runs to 13 residues. Trimming cost V 5 bases and J 8 bases, with 13 bases left between them. The CDR3 DNA reads TGTGCCAGCAGTAGAAGAGGTAGCGATGAGCAGTTCTTC. Protein: CASSRRGSDEQFF.

This chain links TRBV15 with TRBJ2-1, with 7 bases fitting TRBD1. After removal of 3 bases from V and 0 bases from J, the junction contained 2 bases not matched to a gene. The CDR3 is made up of 15 amino acids. Germline loops: CDR1 LNHNV, CDR2 YYDKDF (reference sequence). The CDR3, as DNA: TGTGCCACCAGCAGGGACAGGATCTCCTACAATGAGCAGTTCTTC. Protein sequence: CATSRDRISYNEQFF.

This clone has a single count. The V and J genes are TRBV18 and TRBJ1-5; possibly TRBD1 for D (6 bases). The CDR3 contains 15 residues. Deletions cut 3 bases from V and 2 bases from J, with 11 bases between. The germline V gene encodes CDR1 KGHSH and CDR2 LQKENI. The CDR3 DNA sequence: TGTGCCAGCTCACCCGGGACAATCGGCAATCAGCCCCAGCATTTT. As protein: CASSPGTIGNQPQHF.

V is TRBV5-4 and J is TRBJ2-2, with 13 positions matching TRBD2. CDR3 length equals 16 residues. The V gene end was trimmed by 4 bases and the J gene end by 4 bases; junction bases not matched to a gene: 4. Per the germline V gene, CDR1 is SGHNT and CDR2 is YYREEE (reference sequence). This CDR3 is CASSLRTSGSTGELFF. The DNA of the CDR3 is TGTGCCAGCAGCCTACGGACTAGCGGGAGCACCGGGGAGCTGTTTTTT.

This chain links TRBV21-1 with TRBJ2-3; TRBD1 reflects the table's D call only, with no check against the DNA. TRBV21-1 is designated a pseudogene. The CDR3 is made up of 15 amino acids. The DNA for the CDR3 is TGTGCCAGCAGCCAGGAACATTTCAAGATGAATACGCAGTATTTT. As protein: CASSQEHFKMNTQYF.

J is TRBJ1-5 and V is TRBV6-1, with D possibly matching TRBD1 (6 bases). CDR3 size: 15 residues. V was clipped by 3 bases and J by 10 bases, with 19 bases between them. Germline CDR1 and CDR2: MNHNS and SASEGT. As DNA, the CDR3 is TGTGCCAGCAGTGACCTTTGGGACAAAAGTAAACCCCAGCATTTT. Translated: CASSDLWDKSKPQHF.

The rearrangement uses TRBV4-1 and TRBJ2-5; 9 bases fit TRBD1. This CDR3 has 15 amino acids. The V segment lost 3 bases and the J segment 6 bases; nucleotides outside the gene matches: 8. Germline V gene data show CDR1 as MGHRA and CDR2 as YSYEKL. The CDR3 protein is CASSQEGQGRQTQYF. The DNA for the CDR3 is TGCGCCAGCAGCCAGGAGGGACAGGGTCGTCAGACCCAGTACTTC.

J is TRBJ2-7 and V is TRBV7-2; D unclear. The V gene lost 1 base and the J gene lost 1 base, with 11 bases spanning the gap. The length of the CDR3 is 15 residues. Germline V gene sequence: CDR1 SGHTA, CDR2 FQGNSA. CDR3: CASSLESRPSYEQYF. The CDR3 DNA sequence: TGTGCCAGCAGCTTAGAGAGCAGGCCGTCCTACGAGCAGTACTTC. Filled out from reference TRBV7-2 and TRBJ2-7, the complete variable domain reads GAGVSQSPSNKVTEKGKDVELRCDPISGHTALYWYRQSLGQGLEFLIYFQGNSAPDKSGLPSDRFSAERTGGSVSTLTIQRTQQEDSAVYLCASSLESRPSYEQYFGPGTRLTVT.

This clone was seen a handful of times. The chain employs TRBV7-9 and TRBJ2-5; 9 positions agree with TRBD1. Germline-derived CDR1 and CDR2 are SEHNR and FQNEAQ (reference sequence). The V segment lost 5 bases and the J segment 2 bases; nucleotides outside the gene matches: 6. The CDR3 covers 15 residues. CDR3 DNA: TGTGCCAGCAGCATTACAGGGGGCCGTCAAGAGACCCAGTACTTC. It yields the protein CASSITGGRQETQYF.